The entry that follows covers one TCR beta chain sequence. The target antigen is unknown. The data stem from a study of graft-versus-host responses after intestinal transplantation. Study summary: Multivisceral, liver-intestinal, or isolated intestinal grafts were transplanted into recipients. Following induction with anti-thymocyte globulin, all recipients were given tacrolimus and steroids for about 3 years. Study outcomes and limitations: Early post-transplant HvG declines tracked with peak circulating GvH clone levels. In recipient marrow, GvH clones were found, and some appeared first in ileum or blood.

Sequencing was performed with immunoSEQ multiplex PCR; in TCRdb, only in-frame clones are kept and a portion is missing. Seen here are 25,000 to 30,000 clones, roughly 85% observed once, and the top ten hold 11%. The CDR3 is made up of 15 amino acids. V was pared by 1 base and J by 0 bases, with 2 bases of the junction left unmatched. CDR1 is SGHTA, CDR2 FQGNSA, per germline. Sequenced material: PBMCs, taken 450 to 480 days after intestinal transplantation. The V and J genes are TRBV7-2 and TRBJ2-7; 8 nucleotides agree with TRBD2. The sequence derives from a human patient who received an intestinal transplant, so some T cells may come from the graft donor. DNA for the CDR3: TGTGCCAGCAGCTTAGTCGGGGGGGACTCCTACGAGCAGTACTTC. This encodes CASSLVGGDSYEQYF.